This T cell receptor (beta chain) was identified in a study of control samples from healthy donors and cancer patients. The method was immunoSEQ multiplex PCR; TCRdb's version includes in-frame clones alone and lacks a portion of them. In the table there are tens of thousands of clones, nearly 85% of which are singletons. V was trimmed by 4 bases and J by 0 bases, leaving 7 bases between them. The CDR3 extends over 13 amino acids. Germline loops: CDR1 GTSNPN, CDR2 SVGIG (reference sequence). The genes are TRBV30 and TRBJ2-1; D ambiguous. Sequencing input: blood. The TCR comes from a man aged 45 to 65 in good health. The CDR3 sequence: CAWIGSSYNEQFF. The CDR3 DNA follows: TGTGCCTGGATCGGAAGCTCCTACAATGAGCAGTTCTTC.